The 3 T cell receptor beta chains listed next were all sequenced from one sample in a study of cytomegalovirus exposure and HLA in healthy donors. The PCR made use of 60 Vbeta and 13 Jbeta primers. The repertoire was sequenced with immunoSEQ multiplex PCR; TCRdb's copy has only in-frame clones and lacks some. Among approximately 160,000 clones listed, approximately 62% were seen once. Sequencing was done on a sample of PBMCs. The receptors originated from a man between 50 and 59 years old in good health and CMV-seronegative.

The CDR3 is CSVEDQGGKNYGYTF. The CDR3, as DNA: TGCAGCGTTGAAGATCAGGGGGGAAAAAACTATGGCTACACCTTC. This chain uses TRBV29-1 with TRBJ1-2; TRBD1 matches at 7 bases. V trimming: 0 bases; J trimming: 2 bases; junction bases outside the gene matches: 6. The CDR3 spans 15 residues. CDR1 and CDR2 (germline): SQVTM, ANQGSEA.

The chain links TRBV7-8 to TRBJ2-7; TRBD1 matches at 11 bases. The CDR3 extends over 14 amino acids. The germline CDR1 and CDR2 sequences are SGHVS and FQNEAQ. V dropped 4 bases and J dropped 6; count of bases not matched to a gene: 5. The CDR3: CASSSRDRGVEQYF. The CDR3 region has the DNA TGTGCCAGCAGCTCCCGGGACAGGGGGGTCGAGCAGTACTTC.

CDR3 nucleotides: TGTGCCAGCAGTTACGACAGTAGCAATCAGCCCCAGCATTTT. Protein: CASSYDSSNQPQHF. The chain links TRBV6-5 to TRBJ1-5, with D perhaps matching TRBD1 (5 bases). Trimming cost V 2 bases and J 0 bases, with 5 bases left between them. The CDR3 length is 14 residues. CDR1 is MNHEY and CDR2 is SVGAGI in the germline V gene.